Each of the 23 T cell receptor beta chains below was sequenced from the same sample in a study of T cells in Graves' hyperthyroidism and ophthalmopathy. RNA transcripts served as the template for amplifying TCR beta CDR3 regions. Carried out on the TCR CDR3, a first-round RT-PCR used the HTBI primer set. One entry per CDR3 protein, called by TCRdb with MiXCR from the multiplex PCR reads. The sample lists about 210,000 distinct CDR3 sequences; roughly 18% were seen once. The specimen sequenced was blood. The receptors were gathered from a middle-aged man with Graves' hyperthyroidism.

This clonotype was observed at least ten times. The genes are TRBV5-1 and TRBJ2-7; TRBD2 matches at 8 bases. The V segment lost 5 bases and the J segment 2 bases; nucleotides outside the gene matches: 3. CDR1 SGHRS and CDR2 YFSETQ come from the germline V gene. The CDR3 is made up of 13 amino acids. CDR3 in DNA: TGCGCCAGCAGTCGGGGGGGAGCCTACGAGCAGTACTTC. Translated, it gives CASSRGGAYEQYF. Based on the CDR3 plus reference TRBV5-1 and TRBJ2-7, the full variable domain is KAGVTQTPRYLIKTRGQQVTLSCSPISGHRSVSWYQQTPGQGLQFLFEYFSETQRNKGNFPGRFSGRQFSNSRSEMNVSTLELGDSALYLCASSRGGAYEQYFGPGTRLTVT.

This clonotype was counted between two and nine times. This chain uses TRBV5-1 with TRBJ2-1; D gene unclear. The CDR3 spans 14 residues. Germline V gene sequence: CDR1 SGHRS, CDR2 YFSETQ. Trimming removed 4 bases at V and 8 bases at J, with 16 bases between. This CDR3 is CASSPGGSWDEQFF. CDR3 DNA sequence: TGCGCCAGCAGCCCGGGTGGTAGTTGGGATGAGCAGTTCTTC.

This clonotype came up many times. This rearrangement joins TRBV5-6 to TRBJ2-3, with 12 bases identical to TRBD2. Unmatched junction bases numbered 10, after V lost 4 bases and J lost 7 bases. Germline-derived CDR1 and CDR2 are SGHDT and YYEEEE. The CDR3 is made up of 16 amino acids. DNA for the CDR3: TGTGCCAGCAGCGCTATGACTAGCGGGGGTTTTTATACGCAGTATTTT. This translates into CASSAMTSGGFYTQYF.

There are many counts of this clonotype. The genes are TRBV11-2 and TRBJ2-7; a weak D match, TRBD1 (6 bases). With 1 base removed from V and 3 bases from J, the gap between germline ends came to 10 bases. CDR3 length: 14 residues. In germline, CDR1 is SGHAT, CDR2 FQNNGV. DNA for the CDR3: TGTGCCAGCAGCTTAGGTGCAGGGGACTACGAGCAGTACTTC. Its translation is CASSLGAGDYEQYF.

This clonotype was counted at least ten times. The chain joins TRBV7-3 to TRBJ1-3; D is uncertain. Germline lookup yields CDR1 SGHTA and CDR2 FQGTGA. The CDR3 sequence is 13 residues long. The ends were cut back, 5 bases at V and 1 base at J, with 6 bases in the middle. The CDR3 DNA follows: TGTGCCAGCAGCCGCGGGTCTGGAAACACCATATATTTT. Translating gives CASSRGSGNTIYF.

This chain connects TRBV11-2 to TRBJ2-1; the D gene is possibly TRBD1 (6 bases). V lost 0 bases and J lost 3, with 18 bases in between. Germline V gene lookup returns CDR1 SGHAT and CDR2 FQNNGV. The CDR3 extends over 18 amino acids. Here the CDR3 DNA reads TGTGCCAGCAGCTTAGATCTTTGGGACATCATTCTCTACAATGAGCAGTTCTTC. It is translated as CASSLDLWDIILYNEQFF.

This clonotype has a count of ten or more. The J gene is TRBJ2-2, the V gene TRBV20-1, with TRBD2 as a possible D gene (6 bases). V lost 3 bases and J 4 bases, leaving 9 bases between the germline ends. CDR1 is DFQATT and CDR2 is SNEGSKA in the germline V gene (reference sequence). The CDR3 runs 13 residues. CDR3 sequence: CSASRGTTGELFF. In DNA form, the CDR3 reads TGCAGTGCTAGTCGCGGGACCACCGGGGAGCTGTTTTTT.

This clonotype was seen at least ten times. The rearrangement links TRBV12-3 or TRBV12-4 to TRBJ2-5; a possible D gene is TRBD1 (6 bases). V lost 5 bases and J 1 base, leaving 11 bases between the germline ends. This CDR3 spans 14 amino acids. CDR3 region: CASSTTTGQETQYF. CDR3 in DNA: TGTGCCAGCAGTACGACGACAGGCCAAGAGACCCAGTACTTC.

V is TRBV20-1 and J is TRBJ2-3; 8 positions agree with TRBD1. The CDR3 has 16 residues. The V gene end was trimmed by 5 bases and the J gene end by 0 bases; junction bases not matched to a gene: 10. From germline, CDR1 is DFQATT and CDR2 SNEGSKA (reference sequence). The DNA of the CDR3 is TGCAGTGCTGGTAGGAAGGACAGGGCTAGCACAGATACGCAGTATTTT. It is translated as CSAGRKDRASTDTQYF.

This clonotype has a count of ten or more. The genes are TRBV30 and TRBJ1-2; TRBD1 matches 9 bases. Trimming at V came to 2 bases and at J to 4 bases, leaving 5 bases not matched to a gene. This CDR3 comprises 14 residues. Germline CDR1 reads GTSNPN; CDR2 reads SVGIG (reference sequence). CDR3 nucleotide sequence: TGTGCCTGGAGTATTGACAGGGGGAGCTATGGCTACACCTTC. Residues: CAWSIDRGSYGYTF.

The rearrangement uses TRBV10-1 and TRBJ2-3; 7 bases are a match to TRBD1. Germline CDR1 and CDR2: WNHNN and SYGVQD (reference sequence). With 3 bases clipped from V and 2 bases from J, the junction kept 2 bases outside the gene matches. The CDR3 has 14 residues. This CDR3 is CASSEQGTTDTQYF. Written as DNA, the CDR3 is TGCGCCAGCAGTGAACAGGGGACCACAGATACGCAGTATTTT.

As regards this clonotype: A much larger clone lies one base from this, so it may be a read error. V is TRBV28 and J is TRBJ2-1, with D hard to call. The CDR3 loop spans 12 amino acids. CDR1 is MDHEN and CDR2 is SYDVKM in the germline V gene. The CDR3 region has the DNA TGTGCCAGCAGTTCTAATTACAATGGGCAGTTCTTC. Translating it yields CASSSNYNGQFF.

The J gene is TRBJ1-1, the V gene TRBV2; D uncertain. In germline, CDR1 is SNHLY, CDR2 FYNNEI. This CDR3 is built from 13 residues. The ends were cut back, 4 bases at V and 1 base at J, with 7 bases in the middle. DNA for the CDR3: TGTGCCAGCAGTGCGGCGCGGAACACTGAAGCTTTCTTT. It is translated as CASSAARNTEAFF.

This clonotype has at least ten counts. V usage is TRBV28 and J usage is TRBJ2-3; the D gene could be TRBD1 or TRBD2 (5 bases each). With 7 bases removed from V and 2 bases from J, the gap between germline ends came to 13 bases. Germline CDR1 reads MDHEN; CDR2 reads SYDVKM. The CDR3 is 14 amino acids. The CDR3 loop is CASNAGTFTDTQYF. The DNA of the CDR3 is TGTGCCAGCAATGCTGGGACCTTCACAGATACGCAGTATTTT.

The DNA of the CDR3 is TGCAGTGTTGGGACAGGCTATAATTCACCCCTCCACTTT. Encoded protein: CSVGTGYNSPLHF. This rearrangement joins TRBV20-1 to TRBJ1-6, with 8 bases that match TRBD1. The CDR3 is 13 amino acids. The V segment lost 7 bases and the J segment 3 bases; nucleotides outside the gene matches: 2. From germline, CDR1 is DFQATT and CDR2 SNEGSKA (reference sequence).

Ten or more counts support this clonotype. The V gene is TRBV11-2, the J gene TRBJ2-5; TRBD1 might be the D (5 bases). The CDR3 is made up of 14 amino acids. Germline V gives CDR1 SGHAT, CDR2 FQNNGV. Between the trimmed V and J ends, which lost 5 bases and 2 bases, there was a span of 12 bases. CDR3 residues: CASSRGHLQETQYF. CDR3 nucleotide sequence: TGTGCCAGCAGCCGTGGACACCTTCAAGAGACCCAGTACTTC.

This clonotype has ten or more counts. The chain employs TRBV3-2 and TRBJ2-3. TRBV3-2 is a listed pseudogene. This CDR3 is built from 16 residues. The CDR3 loop reads CASSQDGGSQADTQYF. CDR3 nucleotide sequence: TGTGCCAGCAGCCAAGATGGTGGCTCTCAAGCAGATACGCAGTATTTT.

In its sample, this clonotype was seen a few times. The chain links TRBV3-1 to TRBJ1-1; no definite D call. The V gene's germline CDR1 is LGHDT and CDR2 YNNKEL (reference sequence). This CDR3 has 15 amino acids. The V gene lost 0 bases and the J gene lost 8 bases, with 16 bases spanning the gap. The CDR3 loop reads CASSQDRNPGWEAFF. CDR3 DNA: TGTGCCAGCAGCCAAGATCGGAACCCCGGGTGGGAAGCTTTCTTT.

Notes on this clonotype: This clone may be a read error of a much larger clone one base away. The chain couples TRBV12-3 or TRBV12-4 to TRBJ2-1; 12 bases agree with TRBD2. The CDR3 consists of 17 residues. V shed 6 bases and J 3 bases; nucleotides not matched to a gene: 9. The DNA for the CDR3 is TGTGCCAGCAGAGCACTAGCGGGGGGCAGCTTCTACAATGAGCAGTTCTTC. It codes for CASRALAGGSFYNEQFF.

This clonotype was detected a few times. J is TRBJ2-5 and V is TRBV6-6; TRBD1 is a possible D gene (6 bases). The CDR3 covers 16 residues. V was cut by 0 bases and J by 0 bases, with 11 bases left in between. The germline V gene encodes CDR1 MNHNY and CDR2 SVGAGI (reference sequence). The CDR3 sequence is CASSYSFGQYQETQYF. CDR3 DNA sequence: TGTGCCAGCAGTTACTCCTTCGGACAGTACCAAGAGACCCAGTACTTC.

V gene TRBV7-8 combines with J gene TRBJ1-3; weak D call: TRBD1 (6 bases). Per the germline V gene, CDR1 is SGHVS and CDR2 is FQNEAQ. V shed 8 bases and J shed 8 bases, with 16 bases lying between them. The CDR3 contains 13 residues. The CDR3, as DNA: TGTGCCAGCCTCCCAGGCAGGGGATACACCATATATTTT. Translating it yields CASLPGRGYTIYF.

This clonotype was seen ten or more times. The chain has TRBV18 and TRBJ2-7, with D perhaps TRBD1 or TRBD2 (5 bases each). CDR1 is KGHSH, CDR2 LQKENI, per germline. Trimming removed 4 bases at V and 6 bases at J, with 13 bases between. The CDR3 length is 13 residues. CDR3 bases: TGTGCCAGCTCACTCCGGGGCGAGGGCGAGCAGTACTTC. Its translation is CASSLRGEGEQYF.

This clonotype was detected many times. The V call is TRBV24-1, the J call TRBJ2-1; perhaps D is TRBD1 or TRBD2 (5 bases each). The germline V and J ends were trimmed by 3 bases and 1 base, with 12 bases remaining between them. Germline CDR1 and CDR2: KGHDR and SFDVKD. The CDR3 is 16 residues long. The CDR3: CATSDVIEGSYNEQFF. The CDR3 DNA follows: TGTGCCACCAGTGATGTCATTGAGGGGTCCTACAATGAGCAGTTCTTC.